These 11 T cell receptor beta chains share one sample of origin, sequenced in a study of blood T cell repertoires in COVID-19. Method: immunoSEQ multiplex PCR; TCRdb's copy keeps in-frame clones and lacks some. The sample includes around 230,000 clones, 87% of them seen just once. The source material was PBMCs or T cells enriched from blood (not recorded which). These receptor sequences come from a man aged 18 to 29 with acute COVID-19.

CDR3: CASSQVSGNYGYTF. CDR3 DNA sequence: TGCGCCAGCAGCCAAGTCTCTGGCAACTATGGCTACACCTTC. V gene TRBV4-1 combines with J gene TRBJ1-2; D is undetermined. This CDR3 region has 14 residues. In germline, CDR1 is MGHRA, CDR2 YSYEKL. Trimming shortened V by 1 base and J by 2 bases, and 8 bases separated the two germline ends.

The gene calls are TRBV20-1 and TRBJ2-2; TRBD1 aligns across 7 bases. Germline V gene lookup returns CDR1 DFQATT and CDR2 SNEGSKA (reference sequence). The CDR3 consists of 15 residues. V lost 3 bases and J lost 1; bases outside the gene matches: 5. This chain's CDR3 is CSASRGQWNTGELFF. The CDR3 DNA follows: TGCAGTGCTAGTAGGGGGCAGTGGAACACCGGGGAGCTGTTTTTT.

The CDR3 spells CASCQGAYEQYF. CDR3 nucleotide sequence: TGTGCCAGCTGCCAGGGGGCCTACGAGCAGTACTTC. The chain uses TRBV6-6 and TRBJ2-7; 7 positions match TRBD1. This CDR3 is 12 amino acids long. V was clipped by 8 bases and J by 2 bases; unmatched bases: 3. The germline CDR1 and CDR2 sequences are MNHNY and SVGAGI (reference sequence).

This clone has only one observation. This rearrangement joins TRBV3-1 (or the pseudogene TRBV3-2) to TRBJ1-2; TRBD1 aligns across 9 bases. This CDR3 has 15 amino acids. V trimming: 3 bases; J trimming: 7 bases; junction bases outside the gene matches: 9. Germline V gives CDR1 LGHDT, CDR2 YNNKEL (reference sequence). The CDR3, as DNA: TGTGCCAGCAGCCACGGGGACAGGGAGGTCGGTGGCTACACCTTC. It is translated as CASSHGDREVGGYTF.

The gene calls are TRBV11-2 and TRBJ1-3; 7 bases align to TRBD1. This CDR3 spans 17 amino acids. V trimming: 0 bases; J trimming: 0 bases; junction bases outside the gene matches: 5. Looked up from germline, CDR1 is SGHAT and CDR2 is FQNNGV. CDR3 loop: CASSLEGQWSSGNTIYF. The CDR3 DNA reads as TGTGCCAGCAGCTTAGAGGGACAGTGGAGCTCTGGAAACACCATATATTTT.

On this clone: One junction end disagrees with the germline gene, perhaps due to a read error. This chain connects TRBV18 to TRBJ1-1; D unresolved. Germline V lookup: CDR1 KGHSH, CDR2 LQKENI. This CDR3 contains 13 residues. The CDR3 DNA reads as TGTGCCAGCTCACTCCCGGGGAACGCTGAAGCTTTCTTT. Its protein product is CASSLPGNAEAFF.

This chain connects TRBV27 to TRBJ2-7; 9 bases agree with TRBD2. V trimming: 0 bases; J trimming: 4 bases; junction bases outside the gene matches: 4. This CDR3 has 15 amino acids. Germline V gene lookup returns CDR1 MNHEY and CDR2 SMNVEV (reference sequence). The CDR3 is CASSLSGGRGYEQYF. The CDR3 nucleotides are TGTGCCAGCAGTTTATCAGGCGGGAGGGGGTACGAGCAGTACTTC.

The V gene is TRBV10-3, the J gene TRBJ2-7; 11 nucleotides line up with TRBD2. The V gene end was trimmed by 4 bases and the J gene end by 2 bases; junction bases not matched to a gene: 4. Germline-derived CDR1 and CDR2 are ENHRY and SYGVKD. This CDR3 comprises 15 residues. The CDR3 bases are TGTGCCATCAGTGTAACTAGCGGGAGTGCCTACGAGCAGTACTTC. It yields the protein CAISVTSGSAYEQYF.

This clone was found once. The chain links TRBV11-2 to TRBJ2-1, with 7 bases that match TRBD2. CDR1 and CDR2 (germline): SGHAT, FQNNGV. The J segment lost 4 bases and the V segment lost 2 bases, leaving 5 bases of the junction unmatched. The CDR3 covers 15 residues. The CDR3: CASSLYGGEYNEQFF. The CDR3 nucleotides are TGTGCCAGCAGCTTATATGGGGGGGAGTACAATGAGCAGTTCTTC.

This sequence joins TRBV5-1 and TRBJ2-7, with 9 bases aligning to TRBD1. The CDR3 is made up of 15 amino acids. V shed 4 bases and J 2 bases; nucleotides not matched to a gene: 7. Germline V CDR1 and CDR2: SGHRS, YFSETQ. The CDR3 here is CASSRGDRVTYEQYF. Written as DNA, the CDR3 is TGCGCCAGCAGCAGAGGGGACAGGGTTACCTACGAGCAGTACTTC.

The V and J genes are TRBV7-8 and TRBJ1-5; TRBD1 aligns across 11 bases. Per the germline V gene, CDR1 is SGHVS and CDR2 is FQNEAQ. The CDR3 runs 16 residues. V was clipped by 1 base and J by 7 bases; unmatched bases: 6. The DNA of the CDR3 is TGTGCCAGCAGCTTAGATAGGGGACAGGGGGGGCAGCCCCAGCATTTT. Protein sequence: CASSLDRGQGGQPQHF.